The TCR beta chain under discussion was sequenced for a study of human T cells and chemical hapten exposure. As for the study in general: On around 2 cm by around 2 cm of upper inner arm skin, sensitization was performed with 2% DPC. Patients, predominantly female, presented with alopecia areata, totalis or universalis.

The V gene lost 6 bases and the J gene lost 8 bases, with 5 bases spanning the gap. This CDR3 comprises 11 residues. From germline, CDR1 is MNHNY and CDR2 SVGAGI (reference sequence). The time point was: pre-sensitization, week 0. Stated treatment: therapeutic diphenylcyclopropenone sensitization with weekly scalp DPC. Blood was drawn before each patch test was applied. The study's library attached unique molecular identifiers to single cDNA molecules. TCRdb re-called the RACE reads through MiXCR, storing one row per CDR3 protein. This sample has about 260,000 distinct CDR3 sequences; approximately 8.4% occur once, and the top ten carry about 2.5%. The table lists this clonotype with a few counts.

This TCR was sampled from a woman in her thirties or forties with alopecia areata. Some clones in this sample may be carry-over from other donors' samples. This rearrangement joins TRBV6-6 to TRBJ1-6, with unresolved D. The sequencing here drew on whole blood, taken in connection with sensitization to the hapten diphenylcyclopropenone (DPC). The CDR3 DNA follows: TGTGCCAGCAGAGTCGATTCACCCCTCCACTTT. Protein: CASRVDSPLHF.